These T cell receptor beta chains were read from a single sample in a study of T cells in Graves' hyperthyroidism and ophthalmopathy. TCRdb recomputed calls from the multiplex PCR reads with MiXCR, one row per CDR3 protein. The sample contains over 450,000 distinct CDR3 sequences, 15% to 20% of which appear only once. Sequencing was done on a sample of blood. The receptors were gathered from a woman aged 18-30 years with Graves' ophthalmopathy. Each CDR3 is given with its conserved first and last residue. The order of the fields is D gene, clone size, V gene, J gene, CDR3 DNA, CDR3 protein. D genes are given only for firm matches. The size entry is marked missing in some rows and otherwise reads once, few, many or a size class.

.	many	TRBV28	TRBJ2-1	TGTGCCAGCAGGCGTCAAACGAATGAGCAGTTCTTC	CASRRQTNEQFF
.	many	TRBV7-8	TRBJ2-1	TGTGCCAGCAGCTTAGCGAGAACCTCCTACAATGAGCAGTTCTTC	CASSLARTSYNEQFF
.	.	TRBV27	TRBJ1-6	TGTGCCAGCAGTTTAGGTCATTCACCCCTCCACTTT	CASSLGHSPLHF
.	many	TRBV28	TRBJ1-1	TGTGCCAGCAGTGCCGTACTCCGGGCGCACCTCACTGAAGCTTTCTTT	CASSAVLRAHLTEAFF
.	medium-sized	TRBV28	TRBJ2-2	TGTGCCAGCAGTGTATACAGAGATTCTAACACCGGGGAGCTGTTTTTT	CASSVYRDSNTGELFF
.	.	TRBV4-1	TRBJ1-5	TGCGCCAGCAGCCGCCTTAGGGGGCAGCCCCAGCATTTT	CASSRLRGQPQHF
TRBD2	.	TRBV20-1	TRBJ2-7	TGCAGTGCGGGCGGGGGGGCCTACGAGCAGTACTTC	CSAGGGAYEQYF
.	.	TRBV5-1	TRBJ2-3	TGCGCCGGCAGTCCCACCTTAGCGGACCCAGATACGCAGTATTTT	CAGSPTLADPDTQYF
TRBD2	many	TRBV28	TRBJ2-1	TGTGCCAGCAGTCCGCTAGCGGGGCTATACAATGAGCAGTTCTTC	CASSPLAGLYNEQFF
.	.	TRBV7-3	TRBJ2-4	TGTGCCAGCAGCCCGGCAACCTCAGCCAAAAACATTCAGTACTTC	CASSPATSAKNIQYF
TRBD2	.	TRBV20-1	TRBJ2-5	TGCAGTGCTGGGGGGGGGACCCAAGAGACCCAGTACTTC	CSAGGGTQETQYF
TRBD1	many	TRBV12-3/TRBV12-4	TRBJ1-2	TGTGCCAGCAGTTTACCCGGGACAGTCTATGGCTACACCTTC	CASSLPGTVYGYTF
.	few	TRBV6-1	TRBJ2-7	TGTGCCAGCAGTCCGGCACTGGGGTACGAGCAGTACTTC	CASSPALGYEQYF
.	many	TRBV7-3	TRBJ1-1	TGTGCCAGCAGGAGACAGTTGAACACTGAAGCTTTCTTT	CASRRQLNTEAFF
TRBD2	many	TRBV2	TRBJ2-2	TGTGCCAGCAGGGGACTAGCGGGGCAGAACACCGGGGAGCTGTTTTTT	CASRGLAGQNTGELFF
.	.	TRBV30	TRBJ2-1	TGTGCCTGGAGTTATAATTTCGGTTCCCTTGGGTCCTACAATGAGCAGTTCTTC	CAWSYNFGSLGSYNEQFF
.	many	TRBV20-1	TRBJ1-3	TGCAGTGCTTGTACTGAGGTGGACACCATATATTTT	CSACTEVDTIYF
.	once	TRBV28	TRBJ1-1	TGTGCCAGCAGTCGGGGTGTGAGGACTGAAGCTTTCTTT	CASSRGVRTEAFF
TRBD1	.	TRBV9	TRBJ1-1	TGTGCCAGCAGCGCCCGGACAGGGCAAACTGAAGCTTTCTTT	CASSARTGQTEAFF
.	many	TRBV30	TRBJ2-2	TGTGCCTGGAGTGTATACCTGAACACCGGGGAGCTGTTTTTT	CAWSVYLNTGELFF
.	many	TRBV7-9	TRBJ1-6	TGTGCCAGCAGCCCCGTCAACTCCGGGGGTTCACCCCTCCACTTT	CASSPVNSGGSPLHF
.	few	TRBV28	TRBJ1-1	TGTGCCAGCACCCTACAGGGAATGAGAACTGAAGCTTTCTTT	CASTLQGMRTEAFF
.	few	TRBV5-1	TRBJ1-6	TGCGCCAGCAGCCAGGGACGGATTTATAATTCACCCCTCCACTTT	CASSQGRIYNSPLHF
TRBD2	many	TRBV13	TRBJ2-1	TGTGCCAGCAGCTTAATCACTAGCGGGAGGGGCTCCTACAATGAGCAGTTCTTC	CASSLITSGRGSYNEQFF
.	many	TRBV3-2	TRBJ2-1	TGTGCCAGCAGCCAAGACCATTGGACTAGCGAGAATGAGCAGTTCTTC	CASSQDHWTSENEQFF
.	few	TRBV4-1	TRBJ2-7	TGCGCCAGCAGCCAAGTGGGGGTCGGTGGCTACGAGCAGTACTTC	CASSQVGVGGYEQYF
TRBD1	few	TRBV2	TRBJ1-6	TGTGCCAGCTCCAGGGGGCCTAATTCACCCCTCCACTTT	CASSRGPNSPLHF
TRBD2	many	TRBV3-1	TRBJ2-3	TGTGCCAGCAGCCAAGATCTGATAGCGGGGTTCACAGATACGCAGTATTTT	CASSQDLIAGFTDTQYF
TRBD2	.	TRBV29-1	TRBJ2-1	TGCAGCGTTGATTCCGGGACTAGCATCTACAATGAGCAGTTCTTC	CSVDSGTSIYNEQFF
TRBD1	many	TRBV20-1	TRBJ2-7	TGCAGTGCTAGTCGACAGGGGGCCTACGAGCAGTACTTC	CSASRQGAYEQYF
TRBD1	.	TRBV4-1	TRBJ2-2	TGCGCCAGCAGCCAGCCCGGACAGGGTGGTAAGAACACCGGGGAGCTGTTTTTT	CASSQPGQGGKNTGELFF
.	.	TRBV5-1	TRBJ1-4	TGCGCCAGCAGCTTGACAGCAAGGAGGGAAAAACTGTTTTTT	CASSLTARREKLFF
TRBD1	.	TRBV6-5	TRBJ2-6	TGTGCCAGCAGTTACTCGTACAGGGGTCCCTCTGGGGCCAACGTCCTGACTTTC	CASSYSYRGPSGANVLTF
TRBD2	.	TRBV30	TRBJ2-3	TGTGCCTGGAGTGTACTAGCGGGAGTAGATACGCAGTATTTT	CAWSVLAGVDTQYF
.	many	TRBV5-1	TRBJ2-3	TGCGCCAGCAGCTTTGACAGGTCGAGCACAGATACGCAGTATTTT	CASSFDRSSTDTQYF
TRBD2	many	TRBV20-1	TRBJ2-7	TGCAGTGCTTTGGGACTAGCGGACGCGTACGAGCAGTACTTC	CSALGLADAYEQYF
TRBD2	many	TRBV30	TRBJ2-1	TGTGCCTGGACTGCAGGACTAGCTGCTGAGCAGTTCTTC	CAWTAGLAAEQFF
TRBD1	many	TRBV12-3/TRBV12-4	TRBJ2-7	TGTGCCAGCAGTCCAGGGACAGGGGGCAGCTCCTACGAGCAGTACTTC	CASSPGTGGSSYEQYF
TRBD1	many	TRBV2	TRBJ1-2	TGTGCCAGCGTGGGACAGGGGGTATATGGCTACACCTTC	CASVGQGVYGYTF
TRBD2	many	TRBV20-1	TRBJ2-1	TGCAGTGCTCGGACTAGCGGGGGGGACTACAATGAGCAGTTCTTC	CSARTSGGDYNEQFF
.	.	TRBV5-4	TRBJ2-2	TGTGCCAGCACCCGGGACTCTTCGAACACCGGGGAGCTGTTTTTT	CASTRDSSNTGELFF
.	many	TRBV11-2	TRBJ1-1	TGTGCCAGCAGCTTAGATCTGAGGGCTCGGGGGACTGAAGCTTTCTTT	CASSLDLRARGTEAFF
.	.	TRBV27	TRBJ2-1	TGTGCCAGCAGTCGTGGTTCGGGCCCCTACGAGCAGTTCTTC	CASSRGSGPYEQFF
.	.	TRBV20-1	TRBJ2-1	TGCAGTGGGGTCAGAGATACCTACAATGAGCAGTTCTTC	CSGVRDTYNEQFF
.	many	TRBV30	TRBJ2-2	TGTGCCTGGAGTGAGGACGATGCCACCGGGGAGCTGTTTTTT	CAWSEDDATGELFF
.	many	TRBV28	TRBJ1-1	TGTGCCAGCAGTTTCACACCCAGGGGAAACACTGAAGCTTTCTTT	CASSFTPRGNTEAFF
.	many	TRBV7-8	TRBJ2-1	TGTGCCAGCGGCCCGAGGGACTTCTACAATGAGCAGTTCTTC	CASGPRDFYNEQFF
.	many	TRBV6-2/TRBV6-3	TRBJ2-2	TGTGCCAGCAGTTACGGGCCTCATAGAACGACCGGGGAGCTGTTTTTT	CASSYGPHRTTGELFF
.	.	TRBV24-1	TRBJ1-1	TGTGCCACCAGTGCCCAAACACAGCCGCGAACTGAAGCTTTCTTT	CATSAQTQPRTEAFF
TRBD2	.	TRBV28	TRBJ2-1	TGTGCCAGCAGTTTAGGGACTAGCGGGATTGGCGATGAGCAGTTCTTC	CASSLGTSGIGDEQFF
.	many	TRBV11-2	TRBJ2-7	TGTGCCAGCAGCTTAGGGACTCTCAACTACGAGCAGTACTTC	CASSLGTLNYEQYF
.	many	TRBV27	TRBJ2-3	TGTGCCAGCAGTTTCTCGGAAAGCACAGATACGCAGTATTTT	CASSFSESTDTQYF
.	few	TRBV9	TRBJ1-1	TGTGCCAGCAGCGTAGGCTCAGGGACGAACACTGAAGCTTTCTTT	CASSVGSGTNTEAFF
.	once	TRBV6-1	TRBJ2-4	TGTGCCAGCAGTCCGATGGTCGGAAACATTCAGTGCTTC	CASSPMVGNIQCF
.	many	TRBV30	TRBJ2-7	TGTGCCTGGAGTGATGACAGAACCTACGAGCAGTACTTC	CAWSDDRTYEQYF
.	.	TRBV5-1	TRBJ2-7	TGCGCCAGCAGCTCGGGTATCGAGACAGCGTACTACGATATCAAGCAGTACTTC	CASSSGIETAYYDIKQYF
TRBD2	many	TRBV24-1	TRBJ2-5	TGTGCCACCAGTGGCGCGGGGAGGGGCCAAGAGACCCAGTACTTC	CATSGAGRGQETQYF
.	many	TRBV12-3/TRBV12-4	TRBJ2-2	TGTGCCAGCAGTCCCGACGCCCTCTCAGGGGTCGGGGAGCTGTTTTTT	CASSPDALSGVGELFF
TRBD1	many	TRBV28	TRBJ1-5	TGTGCCAGCAGTTTCCCCCGACAGGGAATGCATCAGCCCCAGCATTTT	CASSFPRQGMHQPQHF
.	.	TRBV20-1	TRBJ2-5	TGCAGTGCTAATGGACGGGACGAAGAGACCCAGTACTTC	CSANGRDEETQYF